This is a list of T cell receptor beta chains from one sample in a study of Graves' ophthalmopathy and Graves' hyperthyroidism. TCRdb recomputed calls from the multiplex PCR reads with MiXCR, one row per CDR3 protein. The data contain about 480,000 distinct CDR3 sequences, approximately 15% of them singletons. The sample was blood. These receptors were taken from a woman in her twenties or thirties with Graves' ophthalmopathy. Each CDR3 is given with its conserved first and last residue. D genes are given only for firm matches. Size is stated for part of the rows, as once, few or many counts, or as a class when the clone is expanded.

J,V,D,size,DNA,CDR3
TRBJ1-2,TRBV30,TRBD1,few,TGTACCTGGAGTGTAATACAGGGGGGTGGCTACACCTTC,CTWSVIQGGGYTF
TRBJ2-7,TRBV5-1,-,-,TGCGCCAGCAGCTTGAGCAGTACTGCCTACGAGCAGTACTTC,CASSLSSTAYEQYF
TRBJ1-2,TRBV6-1,TRBD1,few,TGTGCCAGCAGTCGAACAGGGGAATATGGCTACACCTTC,CASSRTGEYGYTF
TRBJ1-1,TRBV10-3,-,many,TGTGCCATCAGTTTGTCCAGGGTGGACACTGAAGCTTTCTTT,CAISLSRVDTEAFF
TRBJ1-3,TRBV20-1,TRBD1,many,TGCAGTGCTACAGGGGGCCCCTCTGGAAACACCATATATTTT,CSATGGPSGNTIYF
TRBJ1-5,TRBV6-5,-,many,TGTGCCAGCAGAACAGTGTATAGCAATCAGCCCCAGCATTTT,CASRTVYSNQPQHF
TRBJ1-2,TRBV20-1,-,-,TGCAGTGCTAGTCCACACACTAACTATGGCTACACCTTC,CSASPHTNYGYTF
TRBJ1-5,TRBV6-4,TRBD1,many,TGTGCCAGCAATACTTTACAGGGGATCGGTCGCAATCAGCCCCAGCATTTT,CASNTLQGIGRNQPQHF
TRBJ1-1,TRBV20-1,-,-,TGCAGTGCTCCCCGGGACACGGGTGGGAGGGCTTTCTTT,CSAPRDTGGRAFF
TRBJ2-5,TRBV6-2/TRBV6-3,-,once,TGTGCCAGCAGTACGTCCCCCTTCAGGGAACCTAGAGAGACCCAGTACTTC,CASSTSPFREPRETQYF
TRBJ1-2,TRBV11-2,TRBD1,many,TGTGCCAGCAGCTTACAGACAGGGAACTATGGCTACACCTTC,CASSLQTGNYGYTF
TRBJ2-5,TRBV30,-,many,TGTGCCTGGAGTGTACCCCCTAAGACCCAGTACTTC,CAWSVPPKTQYF
TRBJ2-7,TRBV4-1,-,many,TGCGCCAGCAGCCAGGGGCTAAACGGACATCATTCCTACGAGCAGTACTTC,CASSQGLNGHHSYEQYF
TRBJ2-7,TRBV7-9,TRBD1,-,TGTGCCAGCATAGAAGGGACAGGTAGCTCCTACGAGCAGTACTTC,CASIEGTGSSYEQYF
TRBJ1-1,TRBV5-1,TRBD1,many,TGCGCCAGCAGCAGGGGACAGGTTCATCTTATAAACACTGAAGCTTTCTTT,CASSRGQVHLINTEAFF
TRBJ2-7,TRBV9,TRBD2,-,TGTGCCAGCAGCGTAGGAGCGGGAGTGGAAGAGCAGTACTTC,CASSVGAGVEEQYF
TRBJ1-2,TRBV9,TRBD1,many,TGTGCCAGCAGCGTAGTGGACAGGCCTACCTATGGCTACACCTTC,CASSVVDRPTYGYTF
TRBJ2-7,TRBV28,TRBD1,many,TGTGCCAGCCGATGGGCGGGACAGGGGGACGAGCAGTACTTC,CASRWAGQGDEQYF
TRBJ2-2,TRBV11-2,TRBD2,-,TGTGCCAGCAGCTTCCTGGCGGGAGCCACCGGGGAGCTGTTTTTT,CASSFLAGATGELFF
TRBJ1-2,TRBV20-1,TRBD1,many,TGCAGTGCTGGACAGGGGAACTATGGCTACACCTTC,CSAGQGNYGYTF
TRBJ2-4,TRBV7-2,-,-,TGTGCCAGCAGGCTCGGAGGGGGAAACATTCAGTACTTC,CASRLGGGNIQYF
TRBJ2-3,TRBV30,-,-,TGTGCCTGGAGTGGGACTGGCACAGATACGCAGTATTTT,CAWSGTGTDTQYF
TRBJ1-2,TRBV6-2/TRBV6-3,TRBD1,many,TGTGCCAGCAGTTACTCGGCGTGGACAGGGAGCTATGGCTACACCTTC,CASSYSAWTGSYGYTF
TRBJ2-5,TRBV12-3/TRBV12-4,TRBD2,many,TGTGCCAGCAGTTACGAGCGGGAGGTCAAAGAGACCCAGTACTTC,CASSYEREVKETQYF
TRBJ1-2,TRBV9,TRBD1,many,TGTGCCAGCAGCAACCCAGGGGGGGGCTACACCTTC,CASSNPGGGYTF
TRBJ1-1,TRBV20-1,-,-,TGCAGTGCTAGAGCGTTAGGGGGTAGGGCTGAAGCTTTCTTT,CSARALGGRAEAFF
TRBJ2-7,TRBV6-1,TRBD1,many,TGTGCCAGCAGTAAGGGACAGGCCGTCTACGAGCAGTACTTC,CASSKGQAVYEQYF
TRBJ2-5,TRBV28,-,few,TGTGCCAGCAGTTTAGGGTGGGGGCTTTCGGAGACCCAGTACTTC,CASSLGWGLSETQYF
TRBJ2-7,TRBV27,TRBD2,many,TGTGCCAGCAGTTTAAGGTTCGGGGGGACTAGCGGGGACAACGAGCAGTACTTC,CASSLRFGGTSGDNEQYF
TRBJ2-5,TRBV6-4,-,many,TGTGCCAGCAGTGACCCCGGCAGGGGCGGGACCCAGTACTTC,CASSDPGRGGTQYF
TRBJ1-2,TRBV18,-,-,TGTGCCAGCTCACACAAAGAGGACTATGGCTACACCTTC,CASSHKEDYGYTF
TRBJ2-5,TRBV11-3,-,many,TGTGCCAGCAGCTCCTACCTCCACAGGAACCTCAGAGAGACCCAGTACTTC,CASSSYLHRNLRETQYF
TRBJ1-2,TRBV2,-,-,TGTGCCAGCAGTGGCCAGGCGAACTATGGCTACACCTTC,CASSGQANYGYTF
TRBJ1-2,TRBV2,-,many,TGTGCCAGCAGTGAATCCGGGGATAACTATGGCTACACCTTC,CASSESGDNYGYTF
TRBJ2-5,TRBV14,TRBD1,many,TGTGCCAGCAGCCAAGAAGGGGGGACAGGGGGCCCGAAGACCCAGTACTTC,CASSQEGGTGGPKTQYF
TRBJ2-5,TRBV29-1,TRBD2,many,TGCAGCGTTGAAGTAGCGGGAGGGGAGACCCAGTACTTC,CSVEVAGGETQYF
TRBJ2-5,TRBV18,-,many,TGTGCCAGCTCACCCCGGACACGAACAACTTTGCAAGAGACCCAGTACTTC,CASSPRTRTTLQETQYF
TRBJ2-5,TRBV6-5,-,many,TGTGCCAGCAGAGCTCGGGACCAAGAGACCCAGTACTTC,CASRARDQETQYF
TRBJ2-7,TRBV10-3,-,many,TGTGCCATCAGTGAACAGGGCTACTCCTACGAGCAGTACTTC,CAISEQGYSYEQYF
TRBJ2-6,TRBV6-1,-,many,TGTGCCAGCAGGGTTCAGGCCACAGTGCCTGGGGCCAACGTCCTGACTTTC,CASRVQATVPGANVLTF
TRBJ2-7,TRBV6-2/TRBV6-3,TRBD2,many,TGTGCCAGCAGTTACTCAAGGAGCGGGGGCTCCTACGAGCAGTACTTC,CASSYSRSGGSYEQYF